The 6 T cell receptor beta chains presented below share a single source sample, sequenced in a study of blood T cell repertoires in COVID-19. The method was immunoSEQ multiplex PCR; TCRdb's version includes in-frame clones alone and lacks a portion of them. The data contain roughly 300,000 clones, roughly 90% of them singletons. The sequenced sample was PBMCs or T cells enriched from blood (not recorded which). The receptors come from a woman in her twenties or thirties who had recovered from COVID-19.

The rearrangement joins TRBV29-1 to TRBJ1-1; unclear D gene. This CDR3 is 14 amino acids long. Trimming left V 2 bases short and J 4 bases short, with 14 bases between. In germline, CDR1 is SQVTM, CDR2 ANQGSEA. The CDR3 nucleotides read TGCAGCGTTGAATACCGGGGTAAGGGCACTGAAGCTTTCTTT. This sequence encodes CSVEYRGKGTEAFF.

Here the CDR3 reads CASLRGNTIYF. As DNA, the CDR3 is TGTGCCAGCCTCCGGGGGAACACCATATATTTT. The chain employs TRBV6-5 and TRBJ1-3, with a possible D match to TRBD1 (5 bases). The V end lost 8 bases, the J end lost 7 bases, and 9 bases lay between the germline ends. Germline values: CDR1 MNHEY, CDR2 SVGAGI. This CDR3 contains 11 residues.

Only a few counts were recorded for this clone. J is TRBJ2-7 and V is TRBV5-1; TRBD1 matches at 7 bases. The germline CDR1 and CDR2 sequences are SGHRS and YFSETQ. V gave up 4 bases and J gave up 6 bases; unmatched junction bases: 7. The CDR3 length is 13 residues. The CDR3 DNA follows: TGCGCCAGCAGCCTACGGGACAGCGGCGAGCAGTACTTC. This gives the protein CASSLRDSGEQYF.

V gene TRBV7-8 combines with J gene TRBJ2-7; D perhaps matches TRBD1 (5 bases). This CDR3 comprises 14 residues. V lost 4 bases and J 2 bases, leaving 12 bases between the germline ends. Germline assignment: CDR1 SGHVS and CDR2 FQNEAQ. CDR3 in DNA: TGTGCCAGCAGCTCCCGAGCAGGGCCCTACGAGCAGTACTTC. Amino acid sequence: CASSSRAGPYEQYF.

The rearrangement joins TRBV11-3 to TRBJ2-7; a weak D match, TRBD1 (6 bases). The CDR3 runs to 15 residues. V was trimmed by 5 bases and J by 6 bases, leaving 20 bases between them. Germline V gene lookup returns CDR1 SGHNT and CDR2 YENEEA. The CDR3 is CASSVTGTPLGEQYF. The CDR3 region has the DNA TGTGCCAGCAGCGTGACCGGGACACCCCTGGGCGAGCAGTACTTC. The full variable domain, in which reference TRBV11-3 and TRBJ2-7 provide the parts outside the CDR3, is EAGVVQSPRYKIIEKKQPVAFWCNPISGHNTLYWYLQNLGQGPELLIRYENEEAVDDSQLPKDRFSAERLKGVDSTLKIQPAELGDSAVYLCASSVTGTPLGEQYFGPGTRLTVT.

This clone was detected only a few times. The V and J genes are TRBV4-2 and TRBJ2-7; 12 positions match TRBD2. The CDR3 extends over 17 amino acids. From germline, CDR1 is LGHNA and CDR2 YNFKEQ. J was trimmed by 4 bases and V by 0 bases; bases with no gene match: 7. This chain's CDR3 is CASSQEASGTSGYEQYF. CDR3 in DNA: TGTGCCAGCAGCCAAGAGGCCTCCGGGACTAGCGGGTACGAGCAGTACTTC.